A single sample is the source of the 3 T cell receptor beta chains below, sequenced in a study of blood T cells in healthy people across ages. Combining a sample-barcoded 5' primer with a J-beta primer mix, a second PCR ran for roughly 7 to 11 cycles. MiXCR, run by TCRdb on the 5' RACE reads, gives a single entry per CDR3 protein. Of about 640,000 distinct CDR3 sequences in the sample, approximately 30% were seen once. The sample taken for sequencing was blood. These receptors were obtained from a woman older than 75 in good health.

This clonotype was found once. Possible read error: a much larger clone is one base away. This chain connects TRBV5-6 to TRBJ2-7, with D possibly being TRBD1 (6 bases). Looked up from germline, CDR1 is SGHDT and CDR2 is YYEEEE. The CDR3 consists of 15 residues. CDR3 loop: CAGSLVRQDNYEQYF. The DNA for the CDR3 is TGTGCCGGCAGCTTGGTGAGACAGGACAACTACGAGCAGTACTTC.

CDR3 residues: CASSSSRGRSYNEQFF. CDR3 DNA: TGCGCCAGCAGCTCCAGTCGGGGGAGGTCCTACAATGAGCAGTTCTTC. The rearrangement joins TRBV4-1 to TRBJ2-1, with D possibly being TRBD2 (6 bases). Germline lookup yields CDR1 MGHRA and CDR2 YSYEKL. V was trimmed by 5 bases and J by 1 base, leaving 15 bases between them. CDR3 length: 16 amino acids.

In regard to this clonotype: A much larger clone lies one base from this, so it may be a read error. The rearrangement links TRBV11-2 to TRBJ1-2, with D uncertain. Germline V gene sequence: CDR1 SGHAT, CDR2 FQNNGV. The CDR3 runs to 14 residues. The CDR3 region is CASSRFTVAYGCTF. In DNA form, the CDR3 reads TGTGCCAGCAGCCGGTTCACAGTCGCTTATGGCTGCACCTTC.